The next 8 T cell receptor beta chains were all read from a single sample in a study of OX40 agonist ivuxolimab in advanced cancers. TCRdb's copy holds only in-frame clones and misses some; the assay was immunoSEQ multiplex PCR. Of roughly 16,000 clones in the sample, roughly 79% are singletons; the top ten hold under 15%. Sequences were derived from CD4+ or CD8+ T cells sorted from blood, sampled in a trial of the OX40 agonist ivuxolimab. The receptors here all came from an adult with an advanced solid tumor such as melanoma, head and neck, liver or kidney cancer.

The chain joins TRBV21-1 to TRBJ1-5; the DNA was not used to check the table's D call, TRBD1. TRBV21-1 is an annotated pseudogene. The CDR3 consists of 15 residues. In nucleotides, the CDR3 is TGTGCCAGCAGATTAGACAGGGGGTTCAATCAGCCCCAGCATTTT. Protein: CASRLDRGFNQPQHF.

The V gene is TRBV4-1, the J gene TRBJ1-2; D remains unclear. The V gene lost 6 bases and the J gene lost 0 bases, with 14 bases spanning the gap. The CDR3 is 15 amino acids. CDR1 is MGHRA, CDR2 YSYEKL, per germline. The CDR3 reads CASSQIQSPNYGYTF. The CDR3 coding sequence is TGCGCCAGCAGTCAGATACAGTCCCCTAACTATGGCTACACCTTC.

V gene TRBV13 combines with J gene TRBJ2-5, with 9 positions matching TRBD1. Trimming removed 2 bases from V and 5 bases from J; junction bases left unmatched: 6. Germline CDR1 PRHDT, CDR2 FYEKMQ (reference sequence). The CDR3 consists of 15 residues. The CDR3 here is CASSLRRTGVETQYF. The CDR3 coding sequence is TGTGCCAGCAGCTTACGCCGGACAGGGGTGGAGACCCAGTACTTC. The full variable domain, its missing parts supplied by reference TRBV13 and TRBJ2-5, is AAGVIQSPRHLIKEKRETATLKCYPIPRHDTVYWYQQGPGQDPQFLISFYEKMQSDKGSIPDRFSAQQFSDYHSELNMSSLELGDSALYFCASSLRRTGVETQYFGPGTRLLVL.

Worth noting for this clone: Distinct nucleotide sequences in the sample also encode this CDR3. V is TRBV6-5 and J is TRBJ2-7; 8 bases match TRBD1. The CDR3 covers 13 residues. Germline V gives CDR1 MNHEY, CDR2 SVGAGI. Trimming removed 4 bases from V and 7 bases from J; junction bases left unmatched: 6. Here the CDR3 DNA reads TGTGCCAGCAGTTTGGGACAGGTCTATGAGCAGTACTTC. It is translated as CASSLGQVYEQYF.

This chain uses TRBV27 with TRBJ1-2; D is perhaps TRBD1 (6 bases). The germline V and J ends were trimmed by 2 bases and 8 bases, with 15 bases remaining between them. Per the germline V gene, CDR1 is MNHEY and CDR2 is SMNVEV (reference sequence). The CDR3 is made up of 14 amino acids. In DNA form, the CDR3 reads TGTGCCAGCAGTTTAACTTCCTCAGGGGACGGCTACACCTTC. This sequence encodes CASSLTSSGDGYTF.

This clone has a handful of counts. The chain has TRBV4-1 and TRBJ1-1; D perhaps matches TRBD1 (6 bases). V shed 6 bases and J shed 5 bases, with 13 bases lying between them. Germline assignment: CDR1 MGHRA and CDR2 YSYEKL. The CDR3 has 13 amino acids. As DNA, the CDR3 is TGCGCCAGCAGTCCCAGAGGGGGGACTGAAGCTTTCTTT. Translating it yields CASSPRGGTEAFF.

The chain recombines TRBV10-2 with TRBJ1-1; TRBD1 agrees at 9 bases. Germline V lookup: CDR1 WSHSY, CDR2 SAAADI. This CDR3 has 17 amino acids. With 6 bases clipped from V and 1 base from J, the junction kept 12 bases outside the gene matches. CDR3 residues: CASSDPGQGGGNTEAFF. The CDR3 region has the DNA TGCGCCAGCAGCGATCCGGGACAGGGAGGTGGGAACACTGAAGCTTTCTTT.

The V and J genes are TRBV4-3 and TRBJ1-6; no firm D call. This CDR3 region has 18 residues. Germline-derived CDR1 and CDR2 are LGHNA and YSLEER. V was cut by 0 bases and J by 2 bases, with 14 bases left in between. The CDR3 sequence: CASSQEEGIVAYNSPLHF. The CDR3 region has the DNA TGCGCCAGCAGCCAAGAGGAAGGGATAGTTGCCTATAATTCACCCCTCCACTTT.